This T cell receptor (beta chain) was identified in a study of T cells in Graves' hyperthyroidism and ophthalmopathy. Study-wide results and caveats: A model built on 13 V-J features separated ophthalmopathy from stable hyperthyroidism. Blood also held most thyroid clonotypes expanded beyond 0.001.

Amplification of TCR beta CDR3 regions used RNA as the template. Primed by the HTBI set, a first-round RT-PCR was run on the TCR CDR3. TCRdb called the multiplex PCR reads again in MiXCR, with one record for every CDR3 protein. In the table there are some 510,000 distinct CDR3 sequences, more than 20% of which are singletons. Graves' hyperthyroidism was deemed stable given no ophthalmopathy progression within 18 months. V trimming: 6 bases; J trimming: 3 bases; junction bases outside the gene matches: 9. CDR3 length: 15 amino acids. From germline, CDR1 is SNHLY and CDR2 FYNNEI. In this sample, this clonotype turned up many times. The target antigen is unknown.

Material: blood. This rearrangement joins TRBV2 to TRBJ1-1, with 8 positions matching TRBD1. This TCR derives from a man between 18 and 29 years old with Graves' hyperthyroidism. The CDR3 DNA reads TGTGCCAGCAGACCGGACAGGGCCGGGCACACTGAAGCTTTCTTT. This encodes CASRPDRAGHTEAFF.